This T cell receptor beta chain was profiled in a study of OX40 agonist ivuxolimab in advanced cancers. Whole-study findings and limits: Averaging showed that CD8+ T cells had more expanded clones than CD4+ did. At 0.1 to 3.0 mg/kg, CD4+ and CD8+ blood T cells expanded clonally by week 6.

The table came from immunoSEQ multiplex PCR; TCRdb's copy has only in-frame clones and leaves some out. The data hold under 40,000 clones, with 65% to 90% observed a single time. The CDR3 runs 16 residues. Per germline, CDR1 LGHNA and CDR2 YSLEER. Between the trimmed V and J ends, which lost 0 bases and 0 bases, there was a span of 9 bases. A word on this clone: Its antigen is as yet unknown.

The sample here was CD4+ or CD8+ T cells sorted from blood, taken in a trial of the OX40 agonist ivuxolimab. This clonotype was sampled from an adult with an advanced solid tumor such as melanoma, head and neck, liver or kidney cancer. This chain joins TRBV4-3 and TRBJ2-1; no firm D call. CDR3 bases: TGCGCCAGCAGCCAAGATGTATTTACCTCCTACAATGAGCAGTTCTTC. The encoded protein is CASSQDVFTSYNEQFF.